This T cell receptor beta chain is drawn from a study of blood T cell repertoires in COVID-19. Study-wide background: Acute and convalescent COVID-19 specimens originated in the United States, Italy and Spain. T cells, B-cell-depleted T cells, or PBMCs provided the cDNA or gDNA that served as material.

Germline lookup yields CDR1 SGDLS and CDR2 YYNGEE. The CDR3 is 19 amino acids. Trimming pared 4 bases from V and 0 bases from J, leaving 20 bases between. TCRdb's table, derived via immunoSEQ multiplex PCR, lists solely in-frame clones and lacks some. Of fewer than 45,000 clones in the sample, about 80% are singletons; the top ten hold roughly 2%. The receptor's source is a man aged 55 to 70 with active COVID-19. The sample taken for sequencing was peripheral blood. The J gene is TRBJ2-6, the V gene TRBV9; D possibly corresponds to TRBD2 (5 bases). CDR3: CASSLGLQLSVSGANVLTF. The CDR3 nucleotides are TGTGCCAGCAGCCTAGGACTGCAACTAAGCGTCTCTGGGGCCAACGTCCTGACTTTC.